This T cell receptor (beta chain) was sequenced for a study of technical replicates of blood from several donors. Clones were read by immunoSEQ multiplex PCR, and TCRdb kept only the in-frame ones, dropping some. The table lists fewer than 70,000 clones, 86% of them singletons. In germline, CDR1 is SNHLY, CDR2 FYNNEI. The CDR3 spans 13 residues. Trimming stripped 4 bases from V and 3 bases from J, with 9 bases between. The chain carries TRBV2 and TRBJ1-2; D gene uncertain. This receptor was identified in a human donor in good health. Some clones in this sample may be carry-over from other donors' samples. Material for sequencing was PBMCs. The CDR3, as DNA: TGTGCCAGCAGTGCTGGCGGTGACTATGGCTACACCTTC. It is translated as CASSAGGDYGYTF.